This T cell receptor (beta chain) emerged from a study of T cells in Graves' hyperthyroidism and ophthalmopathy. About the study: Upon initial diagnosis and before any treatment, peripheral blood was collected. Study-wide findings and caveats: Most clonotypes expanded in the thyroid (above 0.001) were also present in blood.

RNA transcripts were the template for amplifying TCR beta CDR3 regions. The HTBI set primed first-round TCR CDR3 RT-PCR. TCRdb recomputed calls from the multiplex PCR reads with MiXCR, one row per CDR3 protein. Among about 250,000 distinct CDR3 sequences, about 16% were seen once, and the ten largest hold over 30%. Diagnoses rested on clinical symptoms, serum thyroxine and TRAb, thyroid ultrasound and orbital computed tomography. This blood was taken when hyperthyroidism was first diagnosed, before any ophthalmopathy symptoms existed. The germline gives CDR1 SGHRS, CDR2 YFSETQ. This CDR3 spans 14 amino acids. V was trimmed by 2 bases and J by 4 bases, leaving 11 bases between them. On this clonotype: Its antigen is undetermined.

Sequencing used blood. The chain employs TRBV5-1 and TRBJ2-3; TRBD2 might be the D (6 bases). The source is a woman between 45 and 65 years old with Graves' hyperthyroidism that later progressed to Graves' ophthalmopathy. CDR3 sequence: CASSFQGLADTQYF. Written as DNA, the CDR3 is TGCGCCAGCAGCTTTCAGGGACTCGCAGATACGCAGTATTTT. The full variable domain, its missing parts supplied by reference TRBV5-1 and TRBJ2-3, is KAGVTQTPRYLIKTRGQQVTLSCSPISGHRSVSWYQQTPGQGLQFLFEYFSETQRNKGNFPGRFSGRQFSNSRSEMNVSTLELGDSALYLCASSFQGLADTQYFGPGTRLTVL.